The clone carrying this T cell receptor beta chain came up a few times. Antigen unknown. A much larger clone sits a single nucleotide away, making a read error possible. Two separate time points each saw a draw of roughly 6 milliliters of peripheral blood. These data are taken from a study of prognosis after radiotherapy for stage I lung cancer. Study results and caveats: Tumor-specific reactivity of the expanded TCR clones remained undetermined.

This CDR3 has 13 amino acids. Trimming took off 7 bases at V and 4 bases at J, with 14 bases between the two ends. Germline lookup yields CDR1 SQVTM and CDR2 ANQGSEA. Multiplex PCR in two rounds served to amplify TCR beta CDR3 from genomic DNA. During first-round PCR, primers specific to each TRBV and TRBJ gene were used. TCRdb independently ran MiXCR on the multiplex PCR reads; one entry per CDR3 protein. The sample consists of 50,000 or so distinct CDR3 sequences, roughly 35% of them appearing once. The receptor's source is a donor of 50 years or more with non-small cell lung cancer. V is TRBV29-1 and J is TRBJ1-5; TRBD1 is a possible D gene (6 bases). Sequencing was performed on PBMCs, taken before or after stereotactic body radiation therapy (not recorded which). The CDR3 is CSARDNWNQPQHF. The DNA for the CDR3 is TGCAGCGCGAGGGACAATTGGAATCAGCCCCAGCATTTT.